This T cell receptor beta chain was observed in a study of blood T cell repertoires in COVID-19. On the study more broadly: COVID-19 samples, acute and convalescent, were from the United States, Italy and Spain. PBMCs, B-cell-depleted T cells, or T cells were the source of the cDNA or gDNA that made up the material.

The CDR3 is 15 residues long. CDR1 is ENHRY, CDR2 SYGVKD, per germline. Unmatched junction bases numbered 10, after V lost 6 bases and J lost 6 bases. Only a few counts were recorded for this clone. Assay: immunoSEQ multiplex PCR; the TCRdb copy retains only in-frame clones and omits some. Counted here are about 58,000 clones, 85% occurring once; the ten biggest clones make up approximately 4.5%. This sequence was found in a man aged 40-49 years with active COVID-19. The chain couples TRBV10-3 to TRBJ2-2; 7 nucleotides agree with TRBD1. Material: peripheral blood. This chain's CDR3 is CAIRRDSQGAGELFF. Here the CDR3 DNA reads TGTGCCATCAGAAGGGACAGTCAGGGCGCCGGGGAGCTGTTTTTT.